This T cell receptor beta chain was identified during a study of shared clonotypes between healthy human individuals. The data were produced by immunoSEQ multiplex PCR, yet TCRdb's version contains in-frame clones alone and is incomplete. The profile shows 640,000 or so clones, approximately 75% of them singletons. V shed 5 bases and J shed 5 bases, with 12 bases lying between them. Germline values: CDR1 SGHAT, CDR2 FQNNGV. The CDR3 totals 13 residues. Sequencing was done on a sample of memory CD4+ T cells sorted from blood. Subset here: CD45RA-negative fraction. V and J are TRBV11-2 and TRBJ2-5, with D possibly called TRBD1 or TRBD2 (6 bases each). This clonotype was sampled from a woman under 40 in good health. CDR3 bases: TGTGCCAGCAGCCCACCGGGGGCGGAGACCCAGTACTTC. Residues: CASSPPGAETQYF.